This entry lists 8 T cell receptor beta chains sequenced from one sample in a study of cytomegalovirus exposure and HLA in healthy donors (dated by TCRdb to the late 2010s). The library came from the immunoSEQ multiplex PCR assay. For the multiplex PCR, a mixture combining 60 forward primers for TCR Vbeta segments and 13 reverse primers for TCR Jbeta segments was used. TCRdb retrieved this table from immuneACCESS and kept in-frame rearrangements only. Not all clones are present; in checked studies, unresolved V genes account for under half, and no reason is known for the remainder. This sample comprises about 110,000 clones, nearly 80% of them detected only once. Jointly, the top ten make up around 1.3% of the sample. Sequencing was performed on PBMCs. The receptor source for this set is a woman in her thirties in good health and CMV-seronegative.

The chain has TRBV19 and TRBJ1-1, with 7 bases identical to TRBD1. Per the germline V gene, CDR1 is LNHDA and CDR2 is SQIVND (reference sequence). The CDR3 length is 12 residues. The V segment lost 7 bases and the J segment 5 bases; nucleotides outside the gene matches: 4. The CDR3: CASKTRGTEAFF. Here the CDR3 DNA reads TGTGCCAGTAAGACCAGGGGGACTGAAGCTTTCTTT. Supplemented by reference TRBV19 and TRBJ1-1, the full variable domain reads DGGITQSPKYLFRKEGQNVTLSCEQNLNHDAMYWYRQDPGQGLRLIYYSQIVNDFQKGDIAEGYSVSREKKESFPLTVTSAQKNPTAFYLCASKTRGTEAFFGQGTRLTVV.

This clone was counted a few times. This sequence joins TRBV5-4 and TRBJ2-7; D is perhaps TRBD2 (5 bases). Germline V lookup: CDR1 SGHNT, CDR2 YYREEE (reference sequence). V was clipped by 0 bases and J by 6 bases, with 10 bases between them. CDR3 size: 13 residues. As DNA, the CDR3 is TGTGCCAGCAGCTTGGACGGGGTAGGCGAGCAGTACTTC. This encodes CASSLDGVGEQYF.

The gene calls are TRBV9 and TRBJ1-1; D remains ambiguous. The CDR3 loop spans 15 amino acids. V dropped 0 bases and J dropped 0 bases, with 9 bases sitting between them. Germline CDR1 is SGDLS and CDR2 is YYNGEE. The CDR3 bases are TGTGCCAGCAGCGTAGATGTGGCCGTGAACACTGAAGCTTTCTTT. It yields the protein CASSVDVAVNTEAFF. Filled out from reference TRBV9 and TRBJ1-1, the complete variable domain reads DSGVTQTPKHLITATGQRVTLRCSPRSGDLSVYWYQQSLDQGLQFLIQYYNGEERAKGNILERFSAQQFPDLHSELNLSSLELGDSALYFCASSVDVAVNTEAFFGQGTRLTVV.

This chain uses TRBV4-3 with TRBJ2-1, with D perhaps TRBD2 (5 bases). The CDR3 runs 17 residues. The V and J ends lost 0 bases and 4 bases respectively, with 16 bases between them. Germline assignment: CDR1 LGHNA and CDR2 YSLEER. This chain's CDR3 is CASSQDRGPIAYNEQFF. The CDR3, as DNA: TGCGCCAGCAGCCAAGATCGGGGTCCCATCGCGTACAATGAGCAGTTCTTC.

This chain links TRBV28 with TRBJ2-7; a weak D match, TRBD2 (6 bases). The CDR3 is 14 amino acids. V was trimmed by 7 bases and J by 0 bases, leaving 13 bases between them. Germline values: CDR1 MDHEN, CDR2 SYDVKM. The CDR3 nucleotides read TGTGCCAGCAAGGGCGGGGTGAGCTCCTACGAGCAGTACTTC. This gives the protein CASKGGVSSYEQYF.

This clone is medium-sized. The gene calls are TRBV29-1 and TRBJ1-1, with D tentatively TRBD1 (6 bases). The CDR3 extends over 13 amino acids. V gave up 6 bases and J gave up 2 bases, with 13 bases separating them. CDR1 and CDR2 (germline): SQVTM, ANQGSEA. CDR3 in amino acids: CSVSRGLNTEAFF. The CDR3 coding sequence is TGCAGCGTCTCCAGGGGCCTAAACACTGAAGCTTTCTTT.

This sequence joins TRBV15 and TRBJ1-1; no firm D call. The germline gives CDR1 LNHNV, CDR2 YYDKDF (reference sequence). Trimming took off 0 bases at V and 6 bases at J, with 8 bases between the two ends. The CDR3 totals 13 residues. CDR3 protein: CATSRDVYSEAFF. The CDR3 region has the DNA TGTGCCACCAGCAGAGATGTGTATTCTGAAGCTTTCTTT.

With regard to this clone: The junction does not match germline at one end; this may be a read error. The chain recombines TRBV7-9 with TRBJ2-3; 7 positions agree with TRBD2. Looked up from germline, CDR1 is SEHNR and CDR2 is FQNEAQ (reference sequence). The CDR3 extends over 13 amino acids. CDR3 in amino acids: CASSRPGGSGGEF. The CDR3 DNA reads TGTGCCAGCAGCCGTCCGGGCGGGAGTGGCGGGGAGTTT.